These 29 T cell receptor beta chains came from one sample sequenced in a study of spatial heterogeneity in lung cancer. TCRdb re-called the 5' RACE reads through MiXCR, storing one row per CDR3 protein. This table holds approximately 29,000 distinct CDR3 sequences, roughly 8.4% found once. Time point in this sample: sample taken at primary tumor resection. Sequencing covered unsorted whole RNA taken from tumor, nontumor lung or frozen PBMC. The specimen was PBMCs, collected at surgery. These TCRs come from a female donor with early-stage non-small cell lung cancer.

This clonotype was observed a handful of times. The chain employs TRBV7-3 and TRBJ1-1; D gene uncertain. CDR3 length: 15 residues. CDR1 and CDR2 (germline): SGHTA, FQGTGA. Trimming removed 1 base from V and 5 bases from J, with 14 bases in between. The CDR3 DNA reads TGTGCCAGCAGCTTAAGCGTCCCCCCAACGACTGAAGCTTTCTTT. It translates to CASSLSVPPTTEAFF.

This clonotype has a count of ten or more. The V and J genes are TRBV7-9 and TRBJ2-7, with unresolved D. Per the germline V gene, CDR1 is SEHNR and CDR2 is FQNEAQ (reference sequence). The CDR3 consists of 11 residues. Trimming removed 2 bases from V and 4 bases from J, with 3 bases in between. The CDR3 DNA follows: TGTGCCAGCAGCTTACAATACGAGCAGTACTTC. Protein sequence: CASSLQYEQYF.

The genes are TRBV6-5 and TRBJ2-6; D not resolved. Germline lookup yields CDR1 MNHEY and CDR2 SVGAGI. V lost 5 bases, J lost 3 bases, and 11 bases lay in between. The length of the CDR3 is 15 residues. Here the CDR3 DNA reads TGTGCCAGCAGTCCTCTTCTAGGTGGGGCCAACGTCCTGACTTTC. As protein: CASSPLLGGANVLTF.

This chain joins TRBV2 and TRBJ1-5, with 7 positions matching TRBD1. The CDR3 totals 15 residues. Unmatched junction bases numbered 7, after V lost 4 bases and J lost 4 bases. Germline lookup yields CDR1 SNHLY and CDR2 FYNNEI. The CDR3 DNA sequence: TGTGCCAGCAGTGGTCAGACAGGGCATAATCAGCCCCAGCATTTT. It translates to CASSGQTGHNQPQHF.

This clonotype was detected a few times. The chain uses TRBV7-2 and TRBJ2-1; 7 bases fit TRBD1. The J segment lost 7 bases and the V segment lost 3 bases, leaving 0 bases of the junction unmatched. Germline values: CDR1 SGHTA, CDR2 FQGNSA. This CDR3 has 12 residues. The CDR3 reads CASSLTGNEQFF. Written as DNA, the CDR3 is TGTGCCAGCAGCTTGACAGGGAATGAGCAGTTCTTC.

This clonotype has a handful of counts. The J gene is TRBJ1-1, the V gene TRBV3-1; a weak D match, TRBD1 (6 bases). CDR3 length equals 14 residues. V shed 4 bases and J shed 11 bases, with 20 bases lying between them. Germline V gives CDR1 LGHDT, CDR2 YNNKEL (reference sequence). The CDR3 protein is CASSLQQGTRRAFF. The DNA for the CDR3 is TGTGCCAGCAGCCTTCAACAGGGCACCCGGCGGGCTTTCTTT.

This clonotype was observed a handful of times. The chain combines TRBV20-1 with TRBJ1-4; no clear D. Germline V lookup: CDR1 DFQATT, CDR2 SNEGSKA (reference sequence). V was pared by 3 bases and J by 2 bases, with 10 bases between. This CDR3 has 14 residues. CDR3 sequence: CSASVGFTNEKLFF. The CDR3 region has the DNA TGCAGTGCTAGTGTTGGGTTCACTAATGAAAAACTGTTTTTT.

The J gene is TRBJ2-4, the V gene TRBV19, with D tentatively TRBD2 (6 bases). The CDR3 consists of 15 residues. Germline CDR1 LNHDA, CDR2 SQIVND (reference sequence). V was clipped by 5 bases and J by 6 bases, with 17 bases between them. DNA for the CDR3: TGTGCCAGTAGTCATCTCGGGGGTTATGGAAACATTCAGTACTTC. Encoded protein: CASSHLGGYGNIQYF. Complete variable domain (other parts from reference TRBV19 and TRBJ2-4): DGGITQSPKYLFRKEGQNVTLSCEQNLNHDAMYWYRQDPGQGLRLIYYSQIVNDFQKGDIAEGYSVSREKKESFPLTVTSAQKNPTAFYLCASSHLGGYGNIQYFGAGTRLSVL.

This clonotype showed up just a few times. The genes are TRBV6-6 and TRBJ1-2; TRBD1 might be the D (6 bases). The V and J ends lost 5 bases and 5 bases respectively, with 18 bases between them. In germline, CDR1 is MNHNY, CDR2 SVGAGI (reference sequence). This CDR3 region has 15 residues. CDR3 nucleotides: TGTGCCAGCAGTACGGCCGGGGGCGCAGGTTATGGCTACACCTTC. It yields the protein CASSTAGGAGYGYTF.

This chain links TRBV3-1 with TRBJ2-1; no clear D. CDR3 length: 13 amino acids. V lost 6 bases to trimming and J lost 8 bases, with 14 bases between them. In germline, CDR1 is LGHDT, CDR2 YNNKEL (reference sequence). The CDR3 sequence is CASRFRREDEQFF. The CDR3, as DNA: TGTGCCAGCAGATTCAGGAGAGAAGATGAGCAGTTCTTC.

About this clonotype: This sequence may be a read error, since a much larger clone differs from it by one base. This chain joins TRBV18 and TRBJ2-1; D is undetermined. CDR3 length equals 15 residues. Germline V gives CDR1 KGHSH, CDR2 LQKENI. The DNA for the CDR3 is TGTGCCAGCTCACCAGACCCGCCCGCCTACAATGTGCAGTTCTTC. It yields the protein CASSPDPPAYNVQFF.

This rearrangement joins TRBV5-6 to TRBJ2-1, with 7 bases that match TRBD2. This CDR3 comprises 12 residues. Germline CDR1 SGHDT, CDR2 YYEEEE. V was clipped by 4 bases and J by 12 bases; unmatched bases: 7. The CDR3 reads CASSDRGGRQFF. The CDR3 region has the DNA TGTGCCAGCAGCGACCGAGGCGGGAGGCAGTTCTTC.

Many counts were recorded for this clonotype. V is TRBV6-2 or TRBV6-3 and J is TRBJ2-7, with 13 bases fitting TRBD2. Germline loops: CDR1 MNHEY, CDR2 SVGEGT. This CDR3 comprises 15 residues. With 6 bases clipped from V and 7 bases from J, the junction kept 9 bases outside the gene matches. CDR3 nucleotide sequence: TGTGCCAGCAGCATCGGACTAGCGGGAGTAAGAGAGCAGTACTTC. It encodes CASSIGLAGVREQYF.

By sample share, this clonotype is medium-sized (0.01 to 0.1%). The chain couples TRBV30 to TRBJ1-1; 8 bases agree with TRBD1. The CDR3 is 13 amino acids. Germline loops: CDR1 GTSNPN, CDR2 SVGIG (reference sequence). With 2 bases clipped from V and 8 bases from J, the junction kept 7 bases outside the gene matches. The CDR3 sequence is CAWSITGGQEAFF. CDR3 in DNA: TGTGCCTGGAGTATAACAGGGGGTCAGGAAGCTTTCTTT.

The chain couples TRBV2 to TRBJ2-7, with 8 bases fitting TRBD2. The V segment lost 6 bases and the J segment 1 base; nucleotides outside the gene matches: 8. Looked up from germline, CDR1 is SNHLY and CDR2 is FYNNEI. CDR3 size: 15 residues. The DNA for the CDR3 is TGTGCCAGCAGGGGAGCGGGAGTCCGGTCCTACGAGCAGTACGTC. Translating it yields CASRGAGVRSYEQYV.

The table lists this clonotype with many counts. In DNA, the CDR3 is TGTGCCAGCAGCCAAGATCTTGCAGGGGGCCCGGGCGGCTACACCTTC. As protein: CASSQDLAGGPGGYTF. The chain uses TRBV3-1 and TRBJ1-2, with 8 bases matching TRBD1. CDR1 is LGHDT and CDR2 is YNNKEL in the germline V gene (reference sequence). CDR3 length equals 16 residues. Trimming at V came to 0 bases and at J to 8 bases, leaving 11 bases not matched to a gene.

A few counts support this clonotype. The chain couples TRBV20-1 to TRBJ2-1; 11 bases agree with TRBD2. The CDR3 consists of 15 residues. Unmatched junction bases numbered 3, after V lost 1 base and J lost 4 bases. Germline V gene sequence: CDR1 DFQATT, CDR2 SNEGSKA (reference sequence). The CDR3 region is CSARVRLAGYNEQFF. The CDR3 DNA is TGCAGTGCTAGAGTGAGACTAGCGGGGTACAATGAGCAGTTCTTC.

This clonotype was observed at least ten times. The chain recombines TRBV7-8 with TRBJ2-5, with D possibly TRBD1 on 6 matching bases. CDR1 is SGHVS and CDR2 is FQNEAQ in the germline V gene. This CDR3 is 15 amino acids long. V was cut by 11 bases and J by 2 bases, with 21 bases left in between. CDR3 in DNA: TGTGCCTCGGCAAGGGGGAGAGGGGCACAAGAGACCCAGTACTTC. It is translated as CASARGRGAQETQYF.

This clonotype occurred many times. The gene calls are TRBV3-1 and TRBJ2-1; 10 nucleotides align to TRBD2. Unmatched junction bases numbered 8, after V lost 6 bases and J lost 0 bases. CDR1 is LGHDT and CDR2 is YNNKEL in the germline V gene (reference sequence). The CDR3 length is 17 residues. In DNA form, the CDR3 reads TGTGCCAGCAGTCTTTTTAGCGGGGGGAGCTCCTACAATGAGCAGTTCTTC. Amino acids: CASSLFSGGSSYNEQFF.

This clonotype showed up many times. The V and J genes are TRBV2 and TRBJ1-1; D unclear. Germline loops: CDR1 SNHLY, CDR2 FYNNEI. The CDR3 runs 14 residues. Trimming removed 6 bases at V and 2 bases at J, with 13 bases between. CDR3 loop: CASRPPLHNTEAFF. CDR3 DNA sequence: TGTGCCAGCAGGCCTCCCCTACATAACACTGAAGCTTTCTTT.

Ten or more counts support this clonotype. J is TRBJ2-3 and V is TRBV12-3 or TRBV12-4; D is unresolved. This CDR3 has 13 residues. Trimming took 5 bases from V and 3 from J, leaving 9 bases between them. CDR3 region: CASSPFLTDTQYF. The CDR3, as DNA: TGTGCCAGCAGTCCCTTTTTGACAGATACGCAGTATTTT.

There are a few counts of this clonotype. The CDR3 coding sequence is TGTGCCAGCAGTTTCCGTGAGGCAGATAATTCACCCCTCCACTTT. It encodes CASSFREADNSPLHF. V is TRBV7-8 and J is TRBJ1-6, with unresolved D. The CDR3 covers 15 residues. V lost 6 bases and J lost 5, with 14 bases in between. Germline assignment: CDR1 SGHVS and CDR2 FQNEAQ. Looking up the rest from reference TRBV7-8 and TRBJ1-6 gives the full variable domain: GAGVSQSPRYKVAKRGQDVALRCDPISGHVSLFWYQQALGQGPEFLTYFQNEAQLDKSGLPSDRFFAERPEGSVSTLKIQRTQQEDSAVYLCASSFREADNSPLHFGNGTRLTVT.

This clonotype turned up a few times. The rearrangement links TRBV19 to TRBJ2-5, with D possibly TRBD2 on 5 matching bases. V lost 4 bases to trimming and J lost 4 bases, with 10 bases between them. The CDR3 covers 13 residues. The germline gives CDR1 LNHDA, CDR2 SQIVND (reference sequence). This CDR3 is CASSSAGRETQYF. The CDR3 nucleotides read TGTGCCAGTAGTAGTGCGGGCCGAGAGACCCAGTACTTC. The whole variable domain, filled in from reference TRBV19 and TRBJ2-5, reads DGGITQSPKYLFRKEGQNVTLSCEQNLNHDAMYWYRQDPGQGLRLIYYSQIVNDFQKGDIAEGYSVSREKKESFPLTVTSAQKNPTAFYLCASSSAGRETQYFGPGTRLLVL.

The CDR3 DNA follows: TGTGCCAGCAGTTCTAGCTCTGGAATACACCATTTACCTAGCACAGATACGCAGTATTTT. Its protein product is CASSSSSGIHHLPSTDTQYF. The chain carries TRBV27 and TRBJ2-3; weak D call: TRBD2 (5 bases). CDR1 is MNHEY, CDR2 SMNVEV, per germline (reference sequence). The CDR3 contains 20 residues. The V end lost 4 bases, the J end lost 0 bases, and 26 bases lay between the germline ends.

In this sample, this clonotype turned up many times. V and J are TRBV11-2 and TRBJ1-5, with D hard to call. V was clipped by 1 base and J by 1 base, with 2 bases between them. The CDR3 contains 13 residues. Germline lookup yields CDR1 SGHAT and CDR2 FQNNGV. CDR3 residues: CASSLVSNQPQHF. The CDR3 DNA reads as TGTGCCAGCAGCTTAGTCAGCAATCAGCCCCAGCATTTT. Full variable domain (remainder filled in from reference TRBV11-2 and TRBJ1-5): EAGVAQSPRYKIIEKRQSVAFWCNPISGHATLYWYQQILGQGPKLLIQFQNNGVVDDSQLPKDRFSAERLKGVDSTLKIQPAKLEDSAVYLCASSLVSNQPQHFGDGTRLSIL.

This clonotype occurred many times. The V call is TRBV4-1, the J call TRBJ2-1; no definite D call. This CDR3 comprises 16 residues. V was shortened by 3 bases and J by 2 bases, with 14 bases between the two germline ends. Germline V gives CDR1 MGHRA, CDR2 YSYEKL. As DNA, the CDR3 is TGCGCCAGCAGCCAGACCGGGCCCTACACCTACAATGAGCAGTTCTTC. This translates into CASSQTGPYTYNEQFF.

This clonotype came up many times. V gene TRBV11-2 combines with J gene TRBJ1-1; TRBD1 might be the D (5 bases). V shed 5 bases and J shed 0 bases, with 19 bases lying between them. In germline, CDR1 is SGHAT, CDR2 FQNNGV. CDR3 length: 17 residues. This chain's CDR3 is CASSPRRPGTMNTEAFF. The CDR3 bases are TGTGCCAGCAGCCCACGGCGCCCAGGGACCATGAACACTGAAGCTTTCTTT.

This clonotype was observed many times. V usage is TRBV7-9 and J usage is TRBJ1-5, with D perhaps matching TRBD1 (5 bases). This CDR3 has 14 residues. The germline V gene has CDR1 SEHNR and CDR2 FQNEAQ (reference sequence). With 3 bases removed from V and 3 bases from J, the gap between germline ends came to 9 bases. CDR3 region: CASSLGLNNQPQHF. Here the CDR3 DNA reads TGTGCCAGCAGCTTGGGGCTGAACAATCAGCCCCAGCATTTT.

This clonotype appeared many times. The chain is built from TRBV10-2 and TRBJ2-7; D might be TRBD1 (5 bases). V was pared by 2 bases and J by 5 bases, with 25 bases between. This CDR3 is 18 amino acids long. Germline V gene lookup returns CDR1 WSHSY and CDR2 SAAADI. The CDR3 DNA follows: TGCGCCAGCAGTGAGGCAAAACAGGTGTGGGGCCTTCTCGACGAGCAGTACTTC. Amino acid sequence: CASSEAKQVWGLLDEQYF.